The clone carrying this TCR beta chain came up a few times. The antigen is not known. This sample is part of a study of human T cells and chemical hapten exposure. Study as a whole: 2% DPC was applied to 2 cm by 2 cm of upper inner arm skin for sensitization. General study points: Sensitizing with DPC caused no change in TCRs above 1 in 1000 frequency.

Using its own MiXCR run on the RACE reads, TCRdb lists one record per CDR3 protein. Of around 200,000 distinct CDR3 sequences listed, under 25% are singletons. Time point in this sample: patch test 3, about 24 weeks after DPC sensitization. The treatment here: therapeutic diphenylcyclopropenone sensitization with weekly scalp DPC. The CDR3 has 14 amino acids. CDR1 and CDR2 (germline): SQVTM, ANQGSEA. Germline trimming cut 4 bases from V and 4 bases from J; bases unmatched to any gene: 4. The starting material was whole blood, obtained in connection with sensitization to the hapten diphenylcyclopropenone (DPC). V usage is TRBV29-1 and J usage is TRBJ2-1; 10 positions match TRBD1. The source is a woman aged 35 to 49 with alopecia areata. Some clones in this sample may be carry-over from other donors' samples. The CDR3 nucleotides are TGCAGCGTTGCCGGGACAGGGGCTTACAATGAGCAGTTCTTC. Amino acid sequence: CSVAGTGAYNEQFF.